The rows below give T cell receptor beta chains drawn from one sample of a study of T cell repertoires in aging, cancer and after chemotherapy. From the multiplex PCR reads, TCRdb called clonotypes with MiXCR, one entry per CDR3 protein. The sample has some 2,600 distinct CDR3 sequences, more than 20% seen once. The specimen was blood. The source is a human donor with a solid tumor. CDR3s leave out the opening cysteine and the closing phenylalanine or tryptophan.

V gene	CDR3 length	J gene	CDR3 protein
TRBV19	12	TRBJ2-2	ASNGRRNTGELF
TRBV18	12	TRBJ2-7	ASSPFQGEHEQY
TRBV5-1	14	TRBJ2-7	ASSLGLAGGIYEQY
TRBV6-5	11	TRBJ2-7	ASSYEGSYEQY
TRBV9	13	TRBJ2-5	ASSVAMQGGETQY
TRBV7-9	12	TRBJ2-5	ASSLGTDTSTQY
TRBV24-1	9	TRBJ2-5	ATSDVGPQY
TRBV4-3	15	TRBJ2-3	ASSQDLAGSGADTQY
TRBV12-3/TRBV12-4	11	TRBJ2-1	ASRREGPNEQF
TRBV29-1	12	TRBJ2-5	STLAGPHQETQY
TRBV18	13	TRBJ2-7	ASSPPGRSDYEQY
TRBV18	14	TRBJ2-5	ASSPPQGGSQETQY
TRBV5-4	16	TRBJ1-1	ASSPGTGDPVPGFGAF
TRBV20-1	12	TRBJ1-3	SAPLDEFGNAIY
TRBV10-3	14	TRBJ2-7	AISGRPGALSYEQY
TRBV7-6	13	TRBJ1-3	ASSLRPVSGNTIY